A selection of T cell receptor beta chains follows, all from one sample in a study of cytomegalovirus exposure and HLA in healthy donors. Sequencing used immunoSEQ multiplex PCR; TCRdb keeps in-frame clones, though not all of them. The data contain fewer than 200,000 clones, about 70% of them singletons. Specimen: PBMCs. The receptors were sampled from a woman aged 40 to 49 in good health and CMV-seropositive. Each CDR3 is given with its conserved first and last residue.

V gene: TRBV12-5
CDR3 length: 16
CDR3 protein: CASGWSIGTTYNEQFF

V gene: TRBV7-2
CDR3 length: 17
CDR3 protein: CASSLMPGLLSTDTQYF

V gene: TRBV5-1
CDR3 length: 14
CDR3 protein: CASSWYSSDYGYTF

V gene: TRBV19
CDR3 length: 15
CDR3 protein: CASIRGGGFVTEAFF

V gene: TRBV6-6
CDR3 length: 15
CDR3 protein: CASSYSRTGHTEAFF

V gene: TRBV27
CDR3 length: 13
CDR3 protein: CASGWTRQETQYF

V gene: TRBV27
CDR3 length: 19
CDR3 protein: CASSLAKGTGDKRNPEAFF

V gene: TRBV5-5
CDR3 length: 17
CDR3 protein: CASSPRGSDYLSDTQYF

V gene: TRBV5-8
CDR3 length: 13
CDR3 protein: CASSRDRGREQYF

V gene: TRBV19
CDR3 length: 14
CDR3 protein: CASTTTPTGETQYF

V gene: TRBV27
CDR3 length: 16
CDR3 protein: CASSSTTGSFTDTQYF

V gene: TRBV7-2
CDR3 length: 15
CDR3 protein: CASSSQGLDTDTQYF

V gene: TRBV19
CDR3 length: 15
CDR3 protein: CASSMGLAGGHEQYF

V gene: TRBV19
CDR3 length: 14
CDR3 protein: CASTIGSLNTEAFF

V gene: TRBV5-1
CDR3 length: 14
CDR3 protein: CASSLGLAAETQYF

V gene: TRBV7-6
CDR3 length: 16
CDR3 protein: CASSSRGGGMNTEAFF

V gene: TRBV6-6
CDR3 length: 15
CDR3 protein: CASSDDRQNTDTQYF

V gene: TRBV5-6
CDR3 length: 12
CDR3 protein: CASSPGDHEQYF

V gene: TRBV7-2
CDR3 length: 16
CDR3 protein: CASSPWDRVSGNTIYF

V gene: TRBV10-3
CDR3 length: 16
CDR3 protein: CAISKDRAGVYTEAFF

V gene: TRBV2
CDR3 length: 11
CDR3 protein: CASSAGYTQYF

V gene: TRBV9
CDR3 length: 13
CDR3 protein: CASSVGDRDTQYF

V gene: TRBV10-2
CDR3 length: 12
CDR3 protein: CASSEQTYGYTF

V gene: TRBV7-3
CDR3 length: 15
CDR3 protein: CASSLGLAGINEQFF

V gene: TRBV9
CDR3 length: 13
CDR3 protein: CASSVGPIYEQYF

V gene: TRBV9
CDR3 length: 16
CDR3 protein: CASSAGQGPPGNTIYF

V gene: TRBV14
CDR3 length: 14
CDR3 protein: CASSQDRGWTEAFF

V gene: TRBV5-6
CDR3 length: 11
CDR3 protein: CASSLYYEQYF

V gene: TRBV18
CDR3 length: 17
CDR3 protein: CASSPLPGTGGTDTQYF

V gene: TRBV20-1
CDR3 length: 10
CDR3 protein: CSASDSEQYF

V gene: TRBV7-3
CDR3 length: 17
CDR3 protein: CASSPPGLAGGTGELFF

V gene: TRBV7-2
CDR3 length: 13
CDR3 protein: CAITPPGTDTQYF

V gene: TRBV5-6
CDR3 length: 14
CDR3 protein: CASSRSGTINEQFF

V gene: TRBV2
CDR3 length: 12
CDR3 protein: CASTGAGNTIYF

V gene: TRBV28
CDR3 length: 12
CDR3 protein: CASRGAFSEQYF

V gene: TRBV28
CDR3 length: 13
CDR3 protein: CASNIGSSYEQYF

V gene: TRBV25-1
CDR3 length: 14
CDR3 protein: CASSRGGVSDTIYF

V gene: TRBV25-1
CDR3 length: 18
CDR3 protein: CASSEWTAFIPPLYEQYF

V gene: TRBV9
CDR3 length: 16
CDR3 protein: CASSPVGGGATDTQYF

V gene: TRBV19
CDR3 length: 17
CDR3 protein: CASSIRTGGARRAEAFF

V gene: TRBV7-9
CDR3 length: 16
CDR3 protein: CASSLSGQGGNQPQHF

V gene: TRBV7-2
CDR3 length: 15
CDR3 protein: CASSLDRLQNSPLHF

V gene: TRBV11-2
CDR3 length: 16
CDR3 protein: CASSLEIHRDNSPLHF

V gene: TRBV5-1
CDR3 length: 17
CDR3 protein: CASSLGASGGWEDTQYF

V gene: TRBV7-3
CDR3 length: 12
CDR3 protein: CSSSGGSYEQYF

V gene: TRBV5-1
CDR3 length: 14
CDR3 protein: CASSLQGASTEAFF

V gene: TRBV19
CDR3 length: 15
CDR3 protein: CASTGQDIMNTEAFF

V gene: TRBV6-4
CDR3 length: 16
CDR3 protein: CASSAPNVTGDYGYTF

V gene: TRBV19
CDR3 length: 13
CDR3 protein: CASRGAPADTQYF

V gene: TRBV19
CDR3 length: 15
CDR3 protein: CASSRTGGRIGELFF

V gene: TRBV29-1
CDR3 length: 18
CDR3 protein: CSVARTVGGQGMRNEQFF

V gene: TRBV5-1
CDR3 length: 14
CDR3 protein: CASSLGGGANEQFF

V gene: TRBV5-6
CDR3 length: 11
CDR3 protein: CASSFGGSKYF

V gene: TRBV11-2
CDR3 length: 13
CDR3 protein: CASSMDSNTEAFF